Below, 20 T cell receptor beta chains from the same sample are listed, as sequenced in a study of CD8 T cells in Susac syndrome. Reverse transcription used about 0.45 to 1 ug RNA and random hexamers. MiXCR was run by TCRdb on the immunoSEQ multiplex PCR reads, yielding one entry per CDR3 protein. The sample has 150,000 or so distinct CDR3 sequences, 90% to 96% seen once. Sequences were obtained from CD4+ T cells from PBMCs. The receptors stem from a human donor with Susac syndrome.

This clonotype was seen a handful of times. CDR3 loop: CASSRTGLYEQYF. The DNA for the CDR3 is TGTGCCAGCTCACGGACAGGGCTCTACGAGCAGTACTTC. The chain employs TRBV18 and TRBJ2-7, with 8 nucleotides matching TRBD1. Germline V gene data show CDR1 as KGHSH and CDR2 as LQKENI. V shed 4 bases and J 3 bases; nucleotides not matched to a gene: 2. CDR3 length equals 13 residues.

The rearrangement uses TRBV7-2 and TRBJ2-5; D gene unclear. The germline gives CDR1 SGHTA, CDR2 FQGNSA. CDR3 length: 12 residues. Deletions cut 5 bases from V and 1 base from J, with 5 bases between. For the CDR3, the DNA is TGTGCCAGCAGCCCGTTCCAAGAGACCCAGTACTTC. It specifies CASSPFQETQYF.

CDR3 sequence: CASTPDSWEPYF. CDR3 coding DNA: TGTGCCAGCACCCCGGACAGCTGGGAACCGTACTTC. The V call is TRBV7-9, the J call TRBJ2-7, with D possibly matching TRBD1 (6 bases). Deletions cut 7 bases from V and 12 bases from J, with 19 bases between. This CDR3 is 12 amino acids long. Per germline, CDR1 SEHNR and CDR2 FQNEAQ (reference sequence).

This clonotype came up once. The rearrangement links TRBV20-1 to TRBJ2-1, with 7 bases identical to TRBD2. The CDR3 is 14 residues long. Germline trimming cut 0 bases from V and 8 bases from J; bases unmatched to any gene: 7. Germline V gene sequence: CDR1 DFQATT, CDR2 SNEGSKA (reference sequence). The CDR3 here is CSAREAGADYEQFF. The CDR3 region has the DNA TGCAGTGCTAGAGAGGCGGGAGCAGACTATGAGCAGTTCTTC.

The chain is built from TRBV3-1 and TRBJ2-7; TRBD2 matches at 9 bases. CDR1 and CDR2 (germline): LGHDT, YNNKEL (reference sequence). This CDR3 has 14 amino acids. The V and J ends lost 3 bases and 1 base, in that order; junction bases with no gene match: 1. Here the CDR3 reads CASSQAGGSYEQYF. The DNA of the CDR3 is TGTGCCAGCAGCCAGGCGGGGGGGTCCTACGAGCAGTACTTC.

The chain is built from TRBV6-5 and TRBJ1-1; a weak D match, TRBD1 (5 bases). The length of the CDR3 is 14 residues. The V gene lost 4 bases and the J gene lost 5 bases, with 14 bases spanning the gap. CDR1 is MNHEY and CDR2 is SVGAGI in the germline V gene. This chain's CDR3 is CASSFGTDKTEAFF. For the CDR3, the DNA is TGTGCCAGCAGTTTTGGGACGGACAAAACTGAAGCTTTCTTT.

This rearrangement joins TRBV15 to TRBJ2-5; no definite D call. The CDR3 extends over 13 amino acids. The germline V gene encodes CDR1 LNHNV and CDR2 YYDKDF (reference sequence). V lost 0 bases, J lost 4 bases, and 6 bases lay in between. CDR3 DNA sequence: TGTGCCACCAGCAGAGATCCCGGAGAGACCCAGTACTTC. Translated: CATSRDPGETQYF.

The gene calls are TRBV18 and TRBJ2-1; D is unresolved. Germline CDR1 KGHSH, CDR2 LQKENI. V lost 3 bases to trimming and J lost 8 bases, with 5 bases between them. The CDR3 consists of 11 residues. CDR3 residues: CASSPGDEQFF. The CDR3 DNA reads TGTGCCAGCTCACCCGGCGATGAGCAGTTCTTC.

The chain joins TRBV29-1 to TRBJ2-2, with D possibly TRBD2 on 5 matching bases. With 3 bases removed from V and 2 bases from J, the gap between germline ends came to 13 bases. Germline assignment: CDR1 SQVTM and CDR2 ANQGSEA. CDR3 length equals 15 residues. The CDR3 loop is CSVDGFGDNTGELFF. The CDR3 DNA is TGCAGCGTTGACGGGTTCGGGGATAACACCGGGGAGCTGTTTTTT.

This clonotype was picked up one time. The genes are TRBV18 and TRBJ2-6, with D tentatively TRBD1 (6 bases). CDR1 and CDR2 from the germline V gene are KGHSH and LQKENI. The length of the CDR3 is 16 residues. The germline V and J ends were trimmed by 4 bases and 2 bases, with 12 bases remaining between them. CDR3 protein: CASSLRRGTGANVLTF. In nucleotides, the CDR3 is TGTGCCAGCTCACTTCGCAGGGGCACTGGGGCCAACGTCCTGACTTTC. The full variable domain, in which reference TRBV18 and TRBJ2-6 provide the parts outside the CDR3, is NAGVMQNPRHLVRRRGQEARLRCSPMKGHSHVYWYRQLPEEGLKFMVYLQKENIIDESGMPKERFSAEFPKEGPSILRIQQVVRGDSAAYFCASSLRRGTGANVLTFGAGSRLTVL.

The rearrangement joins TRBV20-1 to TRBJ1-2; no clear D. The germline V gene has CDR1 DFQATT and CDR2 SNEGSKA (reference sequence). This CDR3 has 11 amino acids. The V gene lost 3 bases and the J gene lost 8 bases, with 10 bases spanning the gap. CDR3 amino acids: CSARMLRGYTF. CDR3 coding DNA: TGCAGTGCTAGGATGCTGAGGGGCTACACCTTC.

The chain couples TRBV11-1 to TRBJ1-1; 11 nucleotides line up with TRBD1. Germline CDR1 SGHAT, CDR2 FQDESV (reference sequence). Germline trimming cut 1 base from V and 0 bases from J; bases unmatched to any gene: 13. This CDR3 comprises 20 residues. The CDR3 DNA sequence: TGTGCCAGCAGCTTAGTCCCGGGACAGGGGGTTTTAGGCATGAACACTGAAGCTTTCTTT. Protein sequence: CASSLVPGQGVLGMNTEAFF.

J is TRBJ2-2 and V is TRBV4-3; 14 bases line up with TRBD2. With V trimmed by 8 bases and J by 5 bases, 4 bases remained unmatched. The CDR3 runs to 15 residues. Germline assignment: CDR1 LGHNA and CDR2 YSLEER. The CDR3 DNA sequence: TGCGCCAGCGGAAGACTAGCGGGGGGGACCGGGGAGCTGTTTTTT. It translates to CASGRLAGGTGELFF.

This rearrangement joins TRBV5-1 to TRBJ2-3; possibly TRBD1 for D (6 bases). CDR3 size: 15 residues. The V gene lost 5 bases and the J gene lost 4 bases, with 17 bases spanning the gap. The V gene's germline CDR1 is SGHRS and CDR2 YFSETQ. The DNA for the CDR3 is TGCGCCAGCAGGCCCGGGACACTTCAACCAGATACGCAGTATTTT. The encoded protein is CASRPGTLQPDTQYF.

The chain uses TRBV6-5 and TRBJ1-1; D remains ambiguous. The germline V gene has CDR1 MNHEY and CDR2 SVGAGI. Trimming removed 7 bases at V and 1 base at J, with 10 bases between. The CDR3 extends over 13 amino acids. CDR3 region: CASTRSSNTEAFF. Here the CDR3 DNA reads TGTGCCAGCACCAGGTCCTCGAACACTGAAGCTTTCTTT.

The rearrangement joins TRBV29-1 to TRBJ2-1, with TRBD2 matching over 14 bases. The CDR3 has 14 amino acids. CDR1 is SQVTM and CDR2 is ANQGSEA in the germline V gene. V trimming: 8 bases; J trimming: 11 bases; junction bases outside the gene matches: 11. Here the CDR3 reads CSCGTSGSLAQQFF. DNA of the CDR3: TGCAGCTGCGGGACTAGCGGGAGTTTGGCTCAGCAGTTCTTC.

The gene calls are TRBV29-1 and TRBJ2-5; the D is unclear. Per the germline V gene, CDR1 is SQVTM and CDR2 is ANQGSEA. This CDR3 contains 13 residues. Between the trimmed V and J ends, which lost 4 bases and 5 bases, there was a span of 14 bases. DNA of the CDR3: TGCAGCGTTGCGGGTCAGAGTGGGGAGACCCAGTACTTC. Amino acids: CSVAGQSGETQYF.

The rearrangement joins TRBV5-6 to TRBJ2-3, with 9 bases identical to TRBD1. The CDR3 extends over 16 amino acids. Germline lookup yields CDR1 SGHDT and CDR2 YYEEEE. V lost 1 base, J lost 5 bases, and 8 bases stayed unmatched. Here the CDR3 DNA reads TGTGCCAGCAGCTTGTCTGGACAGGGGTTCGGAGATACGCAGTATTTT. Encoded protein: CASSLSGQGFGDTQYF.

This chain links TRBV2 with TRBJ2-3; no definite D call. The CDR3 is 11 amino acids. Deletions cut 7 bases from V and 2 bases from J, with 4 bases between. Per the germline V gene, CDR1 is SNHLY and CDR2 is FYNNEI. The DNA of the CDR3 is TGTGCCAGCACCTACACAGATACGCAGTATTTT. Its protein product is CASTYTDTQYF.

The chain has TRBV18 and TRBJ1-1, with D unresolved. The CDR3 covers 15 residues. Trimming stripped 1 base from V and 1 base from J, with 10 bases between. Germline CDR1 is KGHSH and CDR2 is LQKENI. This chain's CDR3 is CASSPLEDWNTEAFF. The CDR3 DNA reads TGTGCCAGCTCACCACTGGAGGACTGGAACACTGAAGCTTTCTTT.